Presented here are 32 T cell receptor beta chains from one specimen sequenced in a study of Ad26.COV2.S vaccination and SARS-CoV-2 variants. The treatment is: 15 to 20 received Ad26.COV2.S at low or high dose, single or two shots; about 5 received placebo; per-sample allocation not given. Day 63 after the first vaccine or placebo injection was the time point for sampling. Profiled with immunoSEQ multiplex PCR; TCRdb holds only in-frame clones, not every one. This sample has 350,000 to 500,000 clones, with over 75% found just once. The sample was peripheral blood, taken in a trial of Ad26.COV2.S vaccine versus placebo. These receptors came from a person between 18 and 59 years old who received the Ad26.COV2.S COVID-19 vaccine or a placebo.

This clone was picked up one time. The chain couples TRBV10-3 to TRBJ2-7; D might be TRBD1 or TRBD2, each matching 5 bases. V shed 7 bases and J shed 2 bases, with 12 bases lying between them. The CDR3 is 13 amino acids. Germline CDR1 is ENHRY and CDR2 is SYGVKD. The CDR3 region has the DNA TGTGCCATCAAAGGGACGGATACCTACGAGCAGTACTTC. It specifies CAIKGTDTYEQYF.

This chain uses TRBV18 with TRBJ2-7; TRBD1 matches at 7 bases. The CDR3 runs 15 residues. The V and J ends lost 2 bases and 7 bases, in that order; junction bases with no gene match: 11. Germline values: CDR1 KGHSH, CDR2 LQKENI. For the CDR3, the DNA is TGTGCCAGCTCACCAGATTACAGGGACAGACTGGAGCAGTACTTC. Its translation: CASSPDYRDRLEQYF. Full variable domain (missing parts from reference TRBV18 and TRBJ2-7): NAGVMQNPRHLVRRRGQEARLRCSPMKGHSHVYWYRQLPEEGLKFMVYLQKENIIDESGMPKERFSAEFPKEGPSILRIQQVVRGDSAAYFCASSPDYRDRLEQYFGPGTRLTVT.

The rearrangement links TRBV5-6 to TRBJ1-2; a weak D match, TRBD1 (5 bases). Trimming shortened V by 6 bases and J by 10 bases, and 19 bases separated the two germline ends. Germline V gene data show CDR1 as SGHDT and CDR2 as YYEEEE. The CDR3 totals 13 residues. The CDR3 region has the DNA TGTGCCAGCACCCTACCTCAGGACATAGTCTACACCTTC. Translating it yields CASTLPQDIVYTF.

The rearrangement joins TRBV5-4 to TRBJ2-4; the match to TRBD1 covers 8 bases. The CDR3 runs 17 residues. Germline CDR1 and CDR2: SGHNT and YYREEE (reference sequence). Trimming removed 0 bases from V and 1 base from J; junction bases left unmatched: 6. CDR3 in amino acids: CASSLGSAGGAKNIQYF. The CDR3 region has the DNA TGTGCCAGCAGCTTGGGATCAGCAGGGGGCGCCAAAAACATTCAGTACTTC.

J is TRBJ1-1 and V is TRBV18, with D possibly matching TRBD1 (6 bases). The CDR3 extends over 13 amino acids. CDR1 is KGHSH and CDR2 is LQKENI in the germline V gene. V was pared by 3 bases and J by 3 bases, with 8 bases between. The CDR3 nucleotides read TGTGCCAGCTCACCCACAGGGTACACTGAAGCTTTCTTT. Its translation: CASSPTGYTEAFF.

The chain couples TRBV18 to TRBJ2-5, with 7 positions matching TRBD2. CDR3 length equals 14 residues. V shed 3 bases and J 3 bases; nucleotides not matched to a gene: 4. CDR1 is KGHSH and CDR2 is LQKENI in the germline V gene. CDR3 sequence reads: CASSPGGIKETQYF. CDR3 coding DNA: TGTGCCAGCTCACCCGGGGGGATAAAAGAGACCCAGTACTTC.

The chain carries TRBV12-3 or TRBV12-4 and TRBJ1-5; 8 bases fit TRBD1. V trimming: 3 bases; J trimming: 7 bases; junction bases outside the gene matches: 2. The CDR3 consists of 13 residues. The CDR3 coding sequence is TGTGCCAGCAGTTTCAACAGGGGGCAGCCCCAGCATTTT. Translated: CASSFNRGQPQHF.

The rearrangement links TRBV4-3 to TRBJ2-7, with D tentatively TRBD2 (5 bases). The V and J ends lost 4 bases and 7 bases respectively, with 17 bases between them. Germline lookup yields CDR1 LGHNA and CDR2 YSLEER. The CDR3 has 14 amino acids. CDR3 loop: CASSLKRAGLEQYF. The CDR3 bases are TGCGCCAGCAGCCTTAAACGCGCGGGTTTGGAGCAGTACTTC.

The V call is TRBV7-2, the J call TRBJ2-3; TRBD2 matches at 12 bases. CDR1 is SGHTA, CDR2 FQGNSA, per germline. Trimming cost V 7 bases and J 5 bases; bases outside gene matches: 7. The CDR3 consists of 15 residues. The CDR3 sequence: CASTASGGVQDTQYF. The CDR3 DNA follows: TGTGCCAGCACGGCTAGCGGGGGGGTGCAAGATACGCAGTATTTT.

This chain joins TRBV9 and TRBJ2-5; D may correspond to TRBD1 or TRBD2 (5 bases each). The CDR3 runs 14 residues. Germline CDR1 and CDR2: SGDLS and YYNGEE. V shed 1 base and J shed 5 bases, with 12 bases lying between them. This CDR3 reads CASSVRGVSETQYF. In nucleotides, the CDR3 is TGTGCCAGCAGCGTACGAGGGGTAAGCGAGACCCAGTACTTC.

V is TRBV7-9 and J is TRBJ1-5, with 11 nucleotides matching TRBD1. The CDR3 length is 15 residues. V shed 1 base and J 6 bases; nucleotides not matched to a gene: 2. Germline V gene sequence: CDR1 SEHNR, CDR2 FQNEAQ (reference sequence). Here the CDR3 reads CASSLGTGGFQPQHF. DNA of the CDR3: TGTGCCAGCAGCTTAGGGACAGGGGGCTTTCAGCCCCAGCATTTT.

Turning to this clone: The sample holds other DNA sequences that translate to the same CDR3. The chain couples TRBV6-2 or TRBV6-3 to TRBJ1-2; D ambiguous. Trimming shortened V by 0 bases and J by 5 bases, and 4 bases separated the two germline ends. The CDR3 covers 12 residues. From germline, CDR1 is MNHEY and CDR2 SVGEGT. The CDR3 coding sequence is TGTGCCAGCAGTTACTCCGGGTATGGCTACACCTTC. It yields the protein CASSYSGYGYTF.

The CDR3 bases are TGTGCCAGTAGTATAGACAGCGGGGGGAGTTACAATGAGCAGTTCTTC. Protein product: CASSIDSGGSYNEQFF. The rearrangement uses TRBV19 and TRBJ2-1; TRBD2 matches 9 bases. This CDR3 comprises 16 residues. V dropped 0 bases and J dropped 4; count of bases not matched to a gene: 4. Per the germline V gene, CDR1 is LNHDA and CDR2 is SQIVND (reference sequence).

The chain recombines TRBV19 with TRBJ2-7, with D possibly called TRBD1 or TRBD2 (6 bases each). Germline V gives CDR1 LNHDA, CDR2 SQIVND (reference sequence). The germline V and J ends were trimmed by 3 bases and 3 bases, with 12 bases remaining between them. The CDR3 is made up of 14 amino acids. DNA for the CDR3: TGTGCCAGTAGTATTGGAGGGGGTGGCTACGAGCAGTACTTC. It yields the protein CASSIGGGGYEQYF.

This chain joins TRBV6-4 and TRBJ1-2, with 10 bases matching TRBD1. V shed 3 bases, J shed 3 bases, and the junction held 4 bases outside the gene matches. The CDR3 has 15 residues. Germline V gene data show CDR1 as MRHNA and CDR2 as SNTAGT. Here the CDR3 reads CASSEGTGDHYGYTF. The CDR3, as DNA: TGTGCCAGCAGTGAAGGGACAGGGGACCACTATGGCTACACCTTC.

This clone was counted between two and nine times. V is TRBV20-1 and J is TRBJ2-5, with 9 bases lining up with TRBD2. The germline CDR1 and CDR2 sequences are DFQATT and SNEGSKA (reference sequence). V lost 3 bases to trimming and J lost 5 bases; unmatched junction nucleotides: 10. This CDR3 has 15 residues. The CDR3 reads CSASGLAGSGETQYF. Written as DNA, the CDR3 is TGCAGTGCTAGTGGGCTAGCGGGGTCGGGTGAGACCCAGTACTTC.

In its sample, this clone was seen once. This chain joins TRBV6-1 and TRBJ1-2, with unresolved D. The CDR3 runs to 10 residues. Germline assignment: CDR1 MNHNS and CDR2 SASEGT. V was trimmed by 1 base and J by 8 bases, leaving 2 bases between them. The CDR3 here is CASSEVGYTF. The CDR3 DNA reads TGTGCCAGCAGTGAAGTGGGCTACACCTTC.

The chain has TRBV6-5 and TRBJ2-7; a weak D match, TRBD1 (6 bases). Germline CDR1 and CDR2: MNHEY and SVGAGI. This CDR3 region has 13 residues. V dropped 10 bases and J dropped 3 bases, with 16 bases sitting between them. The CDR3 spells CANSRTGIYEQYF. CDR3 coding DNA: TGTGCCAACAGCCGAACAGGGATCTACGAGCAGTACTTC.

The rearrangement uses TRBV5-4 and TRBJ2-5, with D possibly being TRBD1 (6 bases). The V and J ends lost 4 bases and 3 bases respectively, with 13 bases between them. CDR3 length equals 14 residues. The V gene's germline CDR1 is SGHNT and CDR2 YYREEE (reference sequence). The DNA for the CDR3 is TGTGCCAGCAGCGTTGAGCGACAGGAAGAGACCCAGTACTTC. Residues: CASSVERQEETQYF.

The chain has TRBV7-3 and TRBJ1-6; 7 nucleotides line up with TRBD1. V lost 5 bases, J lost 7 bases, and 8 bases stayed unmatched. This CDR3 spans 15 amino acids. Germline V CDR1 and CDR2: SGHTA, FQGTGA. CDR3 sequence: CASSKERQGNSPLHF. DNA for the CDR3: TGTGCCAGCAGCAAGGAGAGACAGGGAAATTCACCCCTCCACTTT.

V usage is TRBV11-2 and J usage is TRBJ1-6; 8 positions agree with TRBD1. The length of the CDR3 is 15 residues. The V segment lost 5 bases and the J segment 6 bases; nucleotides outside the gene matches: 6. Germline V gene sequence: CDR1 SGHAT, CDR2 FQNNGV. The DNA of the CDR3 is TGTGCCAGCAGCCCTTGGACAGGGACTAATTCACCCCTCCACTTT. This encodes CASSPWTGTNSPLHF.

The rearrangement uses TRBV27 and TRBJ1-5; D unclear. CDR3 size: 15 residues. Germline CDR1 MNHEY, CDR2 SMNVEV (reference sequence). V gave up 6 bases and J gave up 1 base, with 13 bases separating them. The CDR3 bases are TGTGCCAGCAGCCCCACATCGTGGAGCAATCAGCCCCAGCATTTT. Encoded protein: CASSPTSWSNQPQHF.

The rearrangement joins TRBV6-5 to TRBJ2-7; the D is unclear. The germline V gene has CDR1 MNHEY and CDR2 SVGAGI. Deletions cut 2 bases from V and 7 bases from J, with 18 bases between. This CDR3 is built from 15 residues. This CDR3 reads CASSYQPNRFMEQYF. The CDR3 DNA sequence: TGTGCCAGCAGTTACCAGCCCAATAGGTTTATGGAGCAGTACTTC.

V is TRBV4-1 and J is TRBJ2-3; D tentatively fits TRBD1 or TRBD2 (5 bases each). Germline V gene data show CDR1 as MGHRA and CDR2 as YSYEKL. This CDR3 is built from 17 residues. Trimming left V 4 bases short and J 1 base short, with 18 bases between. The CDR3 DNA sequence: TGCGCCAGCAGCCTCCTGACTTCTTTGGGGGGCACAGATACGCAGTATTTT. Residues: CASSLLTSLGGTDTQYF.

This clone was found a few times. J is TRBJ2-7 and V is TRBV5-1; no reliable D call. The V end was cut by 4 bases, the J end by 2 bases, with 10 bases between. This CDR3 comprises 13 residues. Germline-derived CDR1 and CDR2 are SGHRS and YFSETQ. CDR3 in amino acids: CASSPQYTYEQYF. As DNA, the CDR3 is TGCGCCAGCAGCCCCCAATATACCTACGAGCAGTACTTC.

The gene calls are TRBV6-6 and TRBJ1-5, with 7 bases fitting TRBD1. Germline V gene data show CDR1 as MNHNY and CDR2 as SVGAGI (reference sequence). The CDR3 contains 16 residues. V shed 2 bases and J 6 bases; nucleotides not matched to a gene: 10. As DNA, the CDR3 is TGTGCCAGCAGTTACCAGAGACAGGGATCCGGTCAGCCCCAGCATTTT. Encoded protein: CASSYQRQGSGQPQHF.

This clone was seen a single time. The CDR3 protein is CASSPSRTGSGNTEAFF. Written as DNA, the CDR3 is TGTGCCAGCTCACCAAGTAGAACAGGGTCGGGGAACACTGAAGCTTTCTTT. The J gene is TRBJ1-1, the V gene TRBV18; D might be TRBD1 (6 bases). V shed 2 bases and J shed 1 base, with 17 bases lying between them. CDR3 length equals 17 residues. CDR1 is KGHSH, CDR2 LQKENI, per germline. Full variable domain (rest looked up from reference TRBV18 and TRBJ1-1): NAGVMQNPRHLVRRRGQEARLRCSPMKGHSHVYWYRQLPEEGLKFMVYLQKENIIDESGMPKERFSAEFPKEGPSILRIQQVVRGDSAAYFCASSPSRTGSGNTEAFFGQGTRLTVV.

This chain connects TRBV6-5 to TRBJ2-3, with D perhaps given as TRBD1 or TRBD2 (7 bases each). The CDR3 contains 15 residues. Germline CDR1 and CDR2: MNHEY and SVGAGI. The ends were cut back, 6 bases at V and 5 bases at J, with 18 bases in the middle. The CDR3 DNA reads as TGTGCCAGCAGCCCCAGGGGGGGGGCAGAAGATACGCAGTATTTT. Translating gives CASSPRGGAEDTQYF.

The V call is TRBV11-2, the J call TRBJ2-7; D may be TRBD1 (6 bases). The V gene's germline CDR1 is SGHAT and CDR2 FQNNGV. The V gene lost 1 base and the J gene lost 0 bases, with 10 bases spanning the gap. CDR3 length: 15 residues. CDR3 sequence (DNA): TGTGCCAGCAGCTTAGGAGGGGGTACCTCCTACGAGCAGTACTTC. Protein sequence: CASSLGGGTSYEQYF.

The rearrangement uses TRBV11-3 and TRBJ2-3; 8 nucleotides agree with TRBD1. The germline gives CDR1 SGHNT, CDR2 YENEEA. The junction had 9 bases not matched to a gene; V was cut back by 3 bases and J by 1 base. The CDR3 is 17 residues long. The CDR3 bases are TGTGCCAGCAGCTTCCAATCGACAGGGGCTGGCACAGATACGCAGTATTTT. It translates to CASSFQSTGAGTDTQYF.

This clone showed up just a few times. The V call is TRBV10-3, the J call TRBJ1-1, with D perhaps TRBD1 (5 bases). Trimming cost V 3 bases and J 1 base, with 9 bases left between them. The CDR3 is 14 amino acids. Looked up from germline, CDR1 is ENHRY and CDR2 is SYGVKD. The CDR3 DNA reads TGTGCCATCAGTGATAGGACAAGGAACACTGAAGCTTTCTTT. This translates into CAISDRTRNTEAFF.

The chain uses TRBV5-6 and TRBJ2-2; D is ambiguous. Germline CDR1 and CDR2: SGHDT and YYEEEE. CDR3 length: 14 residues. With 5 bases removed from V and 3 bases from J, the gap between germline ends came to 11 bases. This chain's CDR3 is CASRFDWDTGELFF. The CDR3 region has the DNA TGTGCCAGCAGATTCGACTGGGACACCGGGGAGCTGTTTTTT. Complete variable domain (other parts from reference TRBV5-6 and TRBJ2-2): DAGVTQSPTHLIKTRGQQVTLRCSPKSGHDTVSWYQQALGQGPQFIFQYYEEEERQRGNFPDRFSGHQFPNYSSELNVNALLLGDSALYLCASRFDWDTGELFFGEGSRLTVL.